The rows below give T cell receptor beta chains drawn from one sample of a study of CD8+CD57+ T cells in acquired aplastic anemia. TCRdb re-derived calls from the reads in MiXCR, one entry per CDR3 protein. The profile shows some 170,000 distinct CDR3 sequences, approximately 43% of them singletons. Sequencing was performed on sorted CD4+, CD8+, or CD8+CD57+ T cells (not recorded which) from PBMCs. Receptors were obtained from a human donor in good health. CDR3s include the opening cysteine and the closing phenylalanine or tryptophan. A D gene is named only where the DNA matches it firmly.

J: TRBJ2-2; D: NA; length: 14; V: TRBV24-1; CDR3: CATSERHNTGELFF; DNA: TGTGCCACCAGTGAGAGACACAACACCGGGGAGCTGTTTTTT
J: TRBJ1-1; D: TRBD1; length: 16; V: TRBV6-2/TRBV6-3; CDR3: CASRFPDRGWNTEAFF; DNA: TGTGCCAGCAGATTTCCCGACAGGGGTTGGAACACTGAAGCTTTCTTT
J: TRBJ2-3; D: NA; length: 16; V: TRBV9; CDR3: CASSVVETNGEDTQYF; DNA: TGTGCCAGCAGCGTAGTCGAGACTAATGGGGAAGATACGCAGTATTTT
J: TRBJ2-2; D: NA; length: 14; V: TRBV25-1; CDR3: CASSEFIGAGELFF; DNA: TGTGCCAGCAGTGAATTTATAGGAGCCGGGGAGCTGTTTTTT
J: TRBJ2-1; D: NA; length: 10; V: TRBV2; CDR3: CASSVGEQFF; DNA: TGTGCCAGCAGTGTCGGCGAGCAGTTCTTC
J: TRBJ2-3; D: NA; length: 18; V: TRBV10-3; CDR3: CAIKGPFGYDGNTDTQYF; DNA: TGTGCCATAAAGGGGCCCTTCGGGTACGACGGTAACACAGATACGCAGTATTTT
J: TRBJ1-2; D: NA; length: 12; V: TRBV18; CDR3: CASSPEGGGYTF; DNA: TGTGCCAGCTCGCCGGAGGGAGGGGGCTACACCTTC
J: TRBJ1-1; D: TRBD1; length: 15; V: TRBV25-1; CDR3: CASSGQGALDTEAFF; DNA: TGTGCCAGCAGTGGACAGGGGGCGTTGGACACTGAAGCTTTCTTT
J: TRBJ2-3; D: NA; length: 15; V: TRBV24-1; CDR3: CATSAMSGSTDTQYF; DNA: TGTGCCACCAGTGCCATGAGCGGGTCCACAGATACGCAGTATTTT
J: TRBJ1-4; D: TRBD1; length: 14; V: TRBV11-2; CDR3: CASSLIGGNEKLFF; DNA: TGTGCCAGCAGCTTAATAGGGGGCAATGAAAAACTGTTTTTT
J: TRBJ1-2; D: NA; length: 15; V: TRBV2; CDR3: CASSEGGGAHYGYTF; DNA: TGTGCCAGCAGTGAAGGGGGGGGCGCTCACTATGGCTACACCTTC